The 14 T cell receptor beta chains below all came from one sample that was sequenced in a study of shared T cell receptors in the human thymus. The repertoire was sequenced with immunoSEQ multiplex PCR; TCRdb's copy has only in-frame clones and lacks some. There are about 730,000 clones in the sample; 70% to 90% occur only once, and around 0.0094% lies in the top ten. This same sample was also taken into another study, of human thymus T cells.

The specimen sequenced was thymocytes. These receptors were taken from a girl under three years old with a congenital heart defect.

The chain is built from TRBV28 and TRBJ1-5; 9 nucleotides line up with TRBD1. V trimming: 4 bases; J trimming: 2 bases; junction bases outside the gene matches: 18. Germline V CDR1 and CDR2: MDHEN, SYDVKM. CDR3 size: 20 residues. The CDR3 DNA reads TGTGCCAGCAGTTCTACTCGGGACAGGGTGGAAAAATGGGGCAATCAGCCCCAGCATTTT. It is translated as CASSSTRDRVEKWGNQPQHF.

V gene TRBV29-1 combines with J gene TRBJ1-2; the D gene is possibly TRBD1 (5 bases). CDR3 length: 14 residues. Germline V gene lookup returns CDR1 SQVTM and CDR2 ANQGSEA. Trimming left V 4 bases short and J 3 bases short, with 15 bases between. The CDR3 DNA follows: TGCAGCGTTGGCGGCAGGGAAGTTGACTATGGCTACACCTTC. This translates into CSVGGREVDYGYTF.

J is TRBJ1-2 and V is TRBV6-5; maybe TRBD1 (6 bases). In germline, CDR1 is MNHEY, CDR2 SVGAGI. V lost 2 bases to trimming and J lost 4 bases, with 17 bases between them. This CDR3 spans 16 amino acids. The CDR3 DNA sequence: TGTGCCAGCAGTTACCTCGGGACACCGGACCCCTATGGCTACACCTTC. Encoded protein: CASSYLGTPDPYGYTF.

V usage is TRBV30 and J usage is TRBJ2-2; 13 bases line up with TRBD2. The V gene's germline CDR1 is GTSNPN and CDR2 SVGIG (reference sequence). V lost 0 bases to trimming and J lost 7 bases; unmatched junction nucleotides: 5. CDR3 length equals 16 residues. CDR3 loop: CAWSVLAGGQSGELFF. The CDR3 region has the DNA TGTGCCTGGAGTGTACTAGCGGGGGGGCAAAGCGGGGAGCTGTTTTTT.

The rearrangement links TRBV6-1 to TRBJ2-7, with 9 bases lining up with TRBD2. There are 16 residues in the CDR3. Germline V gene lookup returns CDR1 MNHNS and CDR2 SASEGT. V dropped 3 bases and J dropped 0; count of bases not matched to a gene: 6. The CDR3 spells CASSDRLAGSSYEQYF. The CDR3 DNA sequence: TGTGCCAGCAGTGACAGGCTAGCGGGGAGCTCCTACGAGCAGTACTTC.

The chain combines TRBV5-1 with TRBJ2-4; tentatively, D is TRBD2 (5 bases). The CDR3 totals 14 residues. In germline, CDR1 is SGHRS, CDR2 YFSETQ. Trimming pared 3 bases from V and 3 bases from J, leaving 10 bases between. CDR3 protein: CASSSLVGKNIQYF. The DNA of the CDR3 is TGCGCCAGCAGCTCACTAGTTGGCAAAAACATTCAGTACTTC.

The chain links TRBV27 to TRBJ1-6; 7 nucleotides match TRBD1. With 2 bases clipped from V and 0 bases from J, the junction kept 10 bases outside the gene matches. The CDR3 contains 19 residues. Per the germline V gene, CDR1 is MNHEY and CDR2 is SMNVEV (reference sequence). The CDR3, as DNA: TGTGCCAGCAGTTTAAGGGACAGTCTCTCGAGCTCCTATAATTCACCCCTCCACTTT. This gives the protein CASSLRDSLSSSYNSPLHF.

This rearrangement joins TRBV30 to TRBJ1-6, with D perhaps matching TRBD1 (5 bases). Germline CDR1 is GTSNPN and CDR2 is SVGIG (reference sequence). CDR3 length: 15 residues. Trimming cost V 0 bases and J 7 bases, with 13 bases left between them. In nucleotides, the CDR3 is TGTGCCTGGAGTGTACGACAGCCGAGGAATTCACCCCTCCACTTT. This codes for CAWSVRQPRNSPLHF.

Only one count was recorded for this clone. The CDR3 sequence is CASSLGGVYTDTQYF. DNA of the CDR3: TGTGCCAGCAGCTTAGGGGGGGTCTACACAGATACGCAGTATTTT. This chain links TRBV7-3 with TRBJ2-3; 7 bases align to TRBD2. The CDR3 loop spans 15 amino acids. Germline V lookup: CDR1 SGHTA, CDR2 FQGTGA. The J segment lost 2 bases and the V segment lost 2 bases, leaving 4 bases of the junction unmatched.

This rearrangement joins TRBV18 to TRBJ2-7; no clear D gene. Germline lookup yields CDR1 KGHSH and CDR2 LQKENI. This CDR3 comprises 17 residues. The V end was cut by 3 bases, the J end by 6 bases, with 24 bases between. The CDR3 here is CASSPNPPSSEDCEQYF. The CDR3 DNA sequence: TGTGCCAGCTCACCTAACCCACCCTCTTCAGAGGATTGCGAGCAGTACTTC.

This chain joins TRBV21-1 and TRBJ2-3; TRBD2 is taken as the D call from the table, unchecked against the DNA. TRBV21-1 is described as a pseudogene. The CDR3 is made up of 15 amino acids. DNA for the CDR3: TGTGCCAGCAGCATCGACGGAGGTGGCACAGATACGCAGTATTTT. Amino acid sequence: CASSIDGGGTDTQYF.

This sequence joins TRBV27 and TRBJ1-5, with 8 bases identical to TRBD1. Germline CDR1 MNHEY, CDR2 SMNVEV (reference sequence). The CDR3 loop spans 15 amino acids. J gave up 1 base and V 4 bases, and 3 bases lay outside the gene matches. In nucleotides, the CDR3 is TGTGCCAGCAGTTGGACAGGGCCGAGCAATCAGCCCCAGCATTTT. Translation: CASSWTGPSNQPQHF.

This rearrangement joins TRBV19 to TRBJ2-3; D remains unclear. The germline V gene encodes CDR1 LNHDA and CDR2 SQIVND (reference sequence). This CDR3 spans 14 amino acids. V was pared by 5 bases and J by 3 bases, with 12 bases between. CDR3 in DNA: TGTGCCAGTAGTCCGAAGACTGGGACAGATACGCAGTATTTT. It is translated as CASSPKTGTDTQYF.

The V gene is TRBV5-1, the J gene TRBJ1-2, with D possibly TRBD1 on 5 matching bases. With 3 bases removed from V and 4 bases from J, the gap between germline ends came to 10 bases. This CDR3 region has 13 residues. Germline lookup yields CDR1 SGHRS and CDR2 YFSETQ. CDR3 bases: TGCGCCAGCAGCTCCCTTGACAGCTATGGCTACACCTTC. Amino acid sequence: CASSSLDSYGYTF.